Included here is one T cell receptor beta chain sequence, with context. Its antigen is not known. Other DNA sequences in the sample encode the same CDR3. This sample stems from a study of shared clonotypes between healthy human individuals. The study, taken as a whole, reports: The small donor group covered limited genetic and exposure diversity. Investigators collected only blood, and repertoires in tissues likely differ.

Germline V gives CDR1 MDHEN, CDR2 SYDVKM. This CDR3 is built from 12 residues. The germline V and J ends were trimmed by 1 base and 3 bases, with 4 bases remaining between them. Unsorted PBMC DNA was sequenced on ten immunoSEQ deep assay plates. Libraries were prepared by immunoSEQ multiplex PCR; TCRdb keeps only in-frame clonotypes and omits some of them. Of more than 450,000 clones listed, 79% are singletons. The chain links TRBV28 to TRBJ2-7; D is uncertain. Sequencing used PBMCs. This receptor was obtained from a woman in her thirties or forties in good health. Some clones in this sample may be carry-over from other donors' samples. CDR3 in DNA: TGTGCCAGCAGTTTATATAGCTACGAGCAGTACTTC. Its protein is CASSLYSYEQYF. Variable domain in full (rest from reference TRBV28 and TRBJ2-7): DVKVTQSSRYLVKRTGEKVFLECVQDMDHENMFWYRQDPGLGLRLIYFSYDVKMKEKGDIPEGYSVSREKKERFSLILESASTNQTSMYLCASSLYSYEQYFGPGTRLTVT.